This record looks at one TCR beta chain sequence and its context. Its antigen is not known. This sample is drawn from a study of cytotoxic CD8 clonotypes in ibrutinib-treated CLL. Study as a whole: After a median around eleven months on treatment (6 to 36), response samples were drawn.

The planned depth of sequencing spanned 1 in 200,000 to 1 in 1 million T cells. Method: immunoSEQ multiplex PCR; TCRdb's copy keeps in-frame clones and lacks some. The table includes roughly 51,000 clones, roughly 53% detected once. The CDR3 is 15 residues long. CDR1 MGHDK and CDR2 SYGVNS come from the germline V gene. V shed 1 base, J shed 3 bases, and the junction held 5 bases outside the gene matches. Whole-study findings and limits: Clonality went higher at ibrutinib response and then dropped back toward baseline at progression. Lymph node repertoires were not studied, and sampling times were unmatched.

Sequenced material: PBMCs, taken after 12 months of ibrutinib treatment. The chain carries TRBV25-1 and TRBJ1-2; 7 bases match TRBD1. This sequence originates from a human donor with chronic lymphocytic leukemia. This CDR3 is CASSESRGGDYGYTF. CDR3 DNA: TGTGCCAGCAGTGAATCCAGGGGGGGCGACTATGGCTACACCTTC.